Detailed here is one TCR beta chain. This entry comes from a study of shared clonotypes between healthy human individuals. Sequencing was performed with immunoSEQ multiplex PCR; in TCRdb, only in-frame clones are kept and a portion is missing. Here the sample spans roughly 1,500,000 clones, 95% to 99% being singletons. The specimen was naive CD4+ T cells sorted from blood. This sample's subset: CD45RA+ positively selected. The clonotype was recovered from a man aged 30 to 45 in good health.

CDR3 in amino acids: CASSTPYQGVGSEAFF. The DNA of the CDR3 is TGTGCCAGCAGTACCCCCTACCAGGGGGTGGGCTCTGAAGCTTTCTTT. The gene calls are TRBV28 and TRBJ1-1, with 7 bases fitting TRBD1. V gave up 5 bases and J gave up 6 bases; unmatched junction bases: 15. CDR3 size: 16 residues. Per germline, CDR1 MDHEN and CDR2 SYDVKM.